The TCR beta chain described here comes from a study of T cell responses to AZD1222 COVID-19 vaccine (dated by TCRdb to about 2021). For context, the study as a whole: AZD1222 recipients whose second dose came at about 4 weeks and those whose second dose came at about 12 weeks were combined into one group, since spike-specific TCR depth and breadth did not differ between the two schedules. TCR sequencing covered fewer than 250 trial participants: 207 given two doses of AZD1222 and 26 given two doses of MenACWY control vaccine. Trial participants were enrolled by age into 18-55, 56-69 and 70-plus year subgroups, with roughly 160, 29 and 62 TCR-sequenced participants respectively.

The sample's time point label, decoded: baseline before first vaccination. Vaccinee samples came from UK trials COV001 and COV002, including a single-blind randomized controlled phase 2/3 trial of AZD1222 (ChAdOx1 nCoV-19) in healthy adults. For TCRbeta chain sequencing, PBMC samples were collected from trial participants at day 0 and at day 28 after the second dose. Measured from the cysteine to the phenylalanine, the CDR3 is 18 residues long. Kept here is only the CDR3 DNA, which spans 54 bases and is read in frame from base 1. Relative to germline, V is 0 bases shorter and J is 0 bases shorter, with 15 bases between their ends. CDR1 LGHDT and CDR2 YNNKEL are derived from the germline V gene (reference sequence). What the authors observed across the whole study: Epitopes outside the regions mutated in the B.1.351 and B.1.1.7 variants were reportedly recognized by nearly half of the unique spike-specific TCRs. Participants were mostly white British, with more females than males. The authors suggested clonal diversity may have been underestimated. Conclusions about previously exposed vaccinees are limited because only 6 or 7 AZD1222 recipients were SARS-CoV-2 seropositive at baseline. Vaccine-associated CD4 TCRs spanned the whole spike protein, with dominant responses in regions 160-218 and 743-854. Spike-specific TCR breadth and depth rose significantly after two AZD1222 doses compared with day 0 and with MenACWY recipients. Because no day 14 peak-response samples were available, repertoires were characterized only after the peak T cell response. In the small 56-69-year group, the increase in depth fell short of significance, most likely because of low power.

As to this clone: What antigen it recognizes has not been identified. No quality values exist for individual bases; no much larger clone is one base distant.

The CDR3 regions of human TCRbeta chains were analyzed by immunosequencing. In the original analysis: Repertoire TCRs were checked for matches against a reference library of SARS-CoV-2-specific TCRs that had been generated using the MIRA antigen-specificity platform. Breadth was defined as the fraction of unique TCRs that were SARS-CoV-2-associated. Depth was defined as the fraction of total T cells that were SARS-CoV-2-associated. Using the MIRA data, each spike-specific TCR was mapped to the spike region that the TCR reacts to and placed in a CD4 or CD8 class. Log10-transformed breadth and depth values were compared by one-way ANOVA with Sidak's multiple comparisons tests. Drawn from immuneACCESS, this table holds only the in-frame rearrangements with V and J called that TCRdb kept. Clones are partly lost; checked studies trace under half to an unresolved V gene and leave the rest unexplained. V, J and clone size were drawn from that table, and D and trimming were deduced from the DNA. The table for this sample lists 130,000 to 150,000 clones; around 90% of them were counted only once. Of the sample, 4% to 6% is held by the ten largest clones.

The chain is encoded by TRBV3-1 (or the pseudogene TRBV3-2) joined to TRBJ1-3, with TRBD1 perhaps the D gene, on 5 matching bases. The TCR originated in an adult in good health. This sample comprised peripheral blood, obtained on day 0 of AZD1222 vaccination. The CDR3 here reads CASSQDGGESYSGNTIYF. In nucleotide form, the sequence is TGTGCCAGCAGCCAAGATGGGGGGGAATCGTACTCTGGAAACACCATATATTTT.